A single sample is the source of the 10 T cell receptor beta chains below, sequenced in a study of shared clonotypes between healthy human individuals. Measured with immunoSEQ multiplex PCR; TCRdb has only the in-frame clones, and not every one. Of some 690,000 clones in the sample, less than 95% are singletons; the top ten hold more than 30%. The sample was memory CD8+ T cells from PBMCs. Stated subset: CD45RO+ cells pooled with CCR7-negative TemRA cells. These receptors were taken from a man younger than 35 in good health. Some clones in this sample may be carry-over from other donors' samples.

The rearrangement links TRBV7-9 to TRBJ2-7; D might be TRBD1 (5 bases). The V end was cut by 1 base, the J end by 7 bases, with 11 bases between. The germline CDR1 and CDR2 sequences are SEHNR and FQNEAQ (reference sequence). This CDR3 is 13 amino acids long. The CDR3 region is CASSLGGTNEQYF. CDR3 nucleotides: TGTGCCAGCAGCTTAGGGGGCACTAATGAGCAGTACTTC.

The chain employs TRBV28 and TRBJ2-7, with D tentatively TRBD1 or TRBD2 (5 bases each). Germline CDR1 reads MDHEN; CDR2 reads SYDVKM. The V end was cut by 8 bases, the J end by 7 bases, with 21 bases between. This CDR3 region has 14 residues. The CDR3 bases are TGTGCCAGCCGAGGGACGGCTGGTCCGGCGGAGCAGTACTTC. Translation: CASRGTAGPAEQYF.

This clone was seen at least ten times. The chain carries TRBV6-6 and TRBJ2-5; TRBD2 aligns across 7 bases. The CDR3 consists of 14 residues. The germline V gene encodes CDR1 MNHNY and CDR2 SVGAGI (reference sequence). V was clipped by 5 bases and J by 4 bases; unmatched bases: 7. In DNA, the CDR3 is TGTGCCAGCAGTGACGACCCGGGGGGAGAGACCCAGTACTTC. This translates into CASSDDPGGETQYF.

The CDR3 loop is CASGTGPSTNQPQHF. CDR3 coding DNA: TGTGCCAGCGGGACAGGGCCCTCGACTAATCAGCCCCAGCATTTT. The V and J genes are TRBV27 and TRBJ1-5, with 9 nucleotides matching TRBD1. The length of the CDR3 is 15 residues. From germline, CDR1 is MNHEY and CDR2 SMNVEV (reference sequence). V shed 8 bases, J shed 4 bases, and the junction held 9 bases outside the gene matches.

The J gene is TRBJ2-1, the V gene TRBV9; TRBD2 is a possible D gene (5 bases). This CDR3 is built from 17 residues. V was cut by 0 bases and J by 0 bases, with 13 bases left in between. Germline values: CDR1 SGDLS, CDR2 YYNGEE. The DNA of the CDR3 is TGTGCCAGCAGCGTAGGAAGCGGAGCTAGCTCCTACAATGAGCAGTTCTTC. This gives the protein CASSVGSGASSYNEQFF.

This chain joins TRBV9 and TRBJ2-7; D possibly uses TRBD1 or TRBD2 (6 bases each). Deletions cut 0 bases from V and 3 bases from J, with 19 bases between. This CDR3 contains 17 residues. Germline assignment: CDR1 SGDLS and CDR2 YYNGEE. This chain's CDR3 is CASSVGLARGRDYEQYF. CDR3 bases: TGTGCCAGCAGCGTAGGGTTAGCCCGGGGGCGAGACTACGAGCAGTACTTC.

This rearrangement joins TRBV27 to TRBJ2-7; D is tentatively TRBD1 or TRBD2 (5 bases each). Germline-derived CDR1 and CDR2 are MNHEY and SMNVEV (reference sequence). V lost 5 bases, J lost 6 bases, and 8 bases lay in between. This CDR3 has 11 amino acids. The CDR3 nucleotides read TGTGCCAGCAGTGGGGGACCCGAGCAGTACTTC. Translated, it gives CASSGGPEQYF.

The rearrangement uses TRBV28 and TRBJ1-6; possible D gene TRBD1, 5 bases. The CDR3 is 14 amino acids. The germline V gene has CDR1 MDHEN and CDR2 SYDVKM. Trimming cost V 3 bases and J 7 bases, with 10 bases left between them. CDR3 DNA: TGTGCCAGCAGTTTTCCAGGGCCCAATTCACCCCTCCACTTT. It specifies CASSFPGPNSPLHF.

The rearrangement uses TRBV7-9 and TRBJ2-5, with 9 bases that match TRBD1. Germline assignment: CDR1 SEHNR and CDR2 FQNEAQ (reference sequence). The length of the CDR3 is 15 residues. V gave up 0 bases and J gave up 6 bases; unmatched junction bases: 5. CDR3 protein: CASSLAWTGDKTQYF. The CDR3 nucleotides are TGTGCCAGCAGCTTAGCTTGGACAGGGGACAAGACCCAGTACTTC. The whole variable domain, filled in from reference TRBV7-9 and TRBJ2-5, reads DTGVSQNPRHKITKRGQNVTFRCDPISEHNRLYWYRQTLGQGPEFLTYFQNEAQLEKSRLLSDRFSAERPKGSFSTLEIQRTEQGDSAMYLCASSLAWTGDKTQYFGPGTRLLVL.

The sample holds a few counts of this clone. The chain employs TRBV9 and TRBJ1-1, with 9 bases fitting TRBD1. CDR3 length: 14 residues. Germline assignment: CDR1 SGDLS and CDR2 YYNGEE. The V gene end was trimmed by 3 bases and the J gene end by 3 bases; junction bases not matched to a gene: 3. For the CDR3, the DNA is TGTGCCAGCAGCGGGGGACAGGGTTACACTGAAGCTTTCTTT. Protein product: CASSGGQGYTEAFF.